The 15 T cell receptor beta chains in this list originate from one sample, sequenced in a study of PD-L1 blockade in urothelial cancer. Assay: immunoSEQ multiplex PCR; the TCRdb copy retains only in-frame clones and omits some. The profile shows under 35,000 clones, approximately 86% of them singletons. The material sequenced was PBMCs, taken around atezolizumab (anti-PD-L1) treatment. Receptors were obtained from a man in his fifties with urothelial cancer.

This chain links TRBV2 with TRBJ1-1, with 7 bases identical to TRBD1. The trim removed 5 bases at V and 0 bases at J, leaving 9 bases unmatched. Germline V gives CDR1 SNHLY, CDR2 FYNNEI. This CDR3 is built from 16 residues. The CDR3: CASSTGPTGLNTEAFF. CDR3 in DNA: TGTGCCAGCAGTACCGGGCCGACAGGGTTGAACACTGAAGCTTTCTTT.

This sequence joins TRBV19 and TRBJ1-2; the match to TRBD1 covers 7 bases. Looked up from germline, CDR1 is LNHDA and CDR2 is SQIVND (reference sequence). This CDR3 has 15 amino acids. V dropped 0 bases and J dropped 3; count of bases not matched to a gene: 4. The CDR3 DNA follows: TGTGCCAGTAGTATAGATCAAGACAGGGACTATGGCTACACCTTC. As protein: CASSIDQDRDYGYTF.

The gene calls are TRBV19 and TRBJ1-1; perhaps TRBD1 as D (6 bases). The CDR3 has 13 amino acids. Germline-derived CDR1 and CDR2 are LNHDA and SQIVND (reference sequence). The V gene lost 11 bases and the J gene lost 3 bases, with 16 bases spanning the gap. The CDR3 loop is CASNREGYTEAFF. Here the CDR3 DNA reads TGTGCCTCAAACAGGGAGGGTTACACTGAAGCTTTCTTT.

The chain couples TRBV5-1 to TRBJ2-3; D is perhaps TRBD1 (6 bases). The CDR3 is 14 residues long. CDR1 and CDR2 (germline): SGHRS, YFSETQ. V was trimmed by 1 base and J by 7 bases, leaving 13 bases between them. CDR3 sequence (DNA): TGCGCCAGCAGCTTGCTAACAGGGAGTTATACGCAGTATTTT. Residues: CASSLLTGSYTQYF.

The table lists this clone with a count of one. The rearrangement joins TRBV5-1 to TRBJ2-3; D is unresolved. The germline V and J ends were trimmed by 4 bases and 1 base, with 13 bases remaining between them. The CDR3 runs 15 residues. Germline V gene data show CDR1 as SGHRS and CDR2 as YFSETQ. The CDR3 here is CASSGLGKGTDTQYF. In DNA, the CDR3 is TGCGCCAGCAGCGGTCTAGGTAAAGGCACAGATACGCAGTATTTT.

This clone was picked up one time. The genes are TRBV27 and TRBJ2-2; 7 nucleotides align to TRBD1. CDR3 length equals 16 residues. J gave up 0 bases and V 4 bases, and 5 bases lay outside the gene matches. Per the germline V gene, CDR1 is MNHEY and CDR2 is SMNVEV (reference sequence). The DNA for the CDR3 is TGTGCCAGCAGTTCAATAGGGACAGCGAACACCGGGGAGCTGTTTTTT. This gives the protein CASSSIGTANTGELFF.

The chain joins TRBV28 to TRBJ1-5; possible D gene TRBD1, 5 bases. V was pared by 7 bases and J by 5 bases, with 21 bases between. This CDR3 is 16 amino acids long. From germline, CDR1 is MDHEN and CDR2 SYDVKM. The CDR3 here is CASTLGRAAGYQPQHF. CDR3 DNA sequence: TGTGCCAGCACCTTGGGCAGGGCGGCTGGTTATCAGCCCCAGCATTTT.

The chain combines TRBV5-5 with TRBJ1-3; a possible D gene is TRBD1 (5 bases). Per the germline V gene, CDR1 is SGHKS and CDR2 is YYEKEE (reference sequence). The CDR3 loop spans 15 amino acids. Trimming removed 2 bases from V and 0 bases from J, with 9 bases in between. CDR3 protein: CASSLQANSGNTIYF. The CDR3 DNA reads as TGTGCCAGCAGCTTACAGGCCAACTCTGGAAACACCATATATTTT.

The chain employs TRBV7-2 and TRBJ1-5; 10 nucleotides align to TRBD1. The CDR3 covers 15 residues. The J segment lost 5 bases and the V segment lost 5 bases, leaving 6 bases of the junction unmatched. Germline CDR1 is SGHTA and CDR2 is FQGNSA. The CDR3 region is CASSLDRGNHQPQHF. The CDR3 coding sequence is TGTGCCAGCAGCCTGGACAGGGGGAATCATCAGCCCCAGCATTTT.

The J gene is TRBJ2-2, the V gene TRBV5-1; 13 bases match TRBD2. Unmatched junction bases numbered 11, after V lost 4 bases and J lost 5 bases. The CDR3 has 18 residues. Germline CDR1 and CDR2: SGHRS and YFSETQ. CDR3 sequence: CASSRGLLAGGRTGELFF. In DNA form, the CDR3 reads TGCGCCAGCAGCAGGGGCCTACTAGCGGGGGGGCGTACCGGGGAGCTGTTTTTT.

The CDR3 loop reads CAILTGTGTGYTF. The CDR3 nucleotides read TGTGCCATCCTTACCGGGACAGGGACAGGCTACACCTTC. The chain couples TRBV10-3 to TRBJ1-2; 9 bases agree with TRBD1. The CDR3 consists of 13 residues. CDR1 and CDR2 from the germline V gene are ENHRY and SYGVKD. The J segment lost 8 bases and the V segment lost 8 bases, leaving 9 bases of the junction unmatched.

V usage is TRBV19 and J usage is TRBJ1-1, with D possibly being TRBD1 (6 bases). The CDR3 sequence is 13 residues long. The germline CDR1 and CDR2 sequences are LNHDA and SQIVND (reference sequence). Trimming removed 10 bases from V and 0 bases from J, with 12 bases in between. Written as DNA, the CDR3 is TGTGCCATAAGGGACAAAATGAACACTGAAGCTTTCTTT. The encoded protein is CAIRDKMNTEAFF.

The chain couples TRBV6-1 to TRBJ2-1; TRBD2 matches 10 bases. Germline-derived CDR1 and CDR2 are MNHNS and SASEGT. Trimming at V came to 1 base and at J to 2 bases, leaving 5 bases not matched to a gene. The CDR3 spans 17 residues. The CDR3 coding sequence is TGTGCCAGCAGTGAAGTTTTAGCGGGAGGCGCCTACAATGAGCAGTTCTTC. Residues: CASSEVLAGGAYNEQFF.

The chain has TRBV5-1 and TRBJ2-7, with 8 bases identical to TRBD2. Germline-derived CDR1 and CDR2 are SGHRS and YFSETQ. V shed 0 bases, J shed 2 bases, and the junction held 4 bases outside the gene matches. The CDR3 consists of 15 residues. CDR3 protein: CASSLELAAPYEQYF. The CDR3 nucleotides are TGCGCCAGCAGCTTGGAACTAGCGGCTCCCTACGAGCAGTACTTC.

The chain carries TRBV30 and TRBJ1-4; D is possibly TRBD1 (5 bases). The V end was cut by 8 bases, the J end by 5 bases, with 9 bases between. The CDR3 covers 11 residues. CDR1 and CDR2 (germline): GTSNPN, SVGIG (reference sequence). The CDR3 coding sequence is TGTGCCGGACACCTAAATGAAAAACTGTTTTTT. Its protein product is CAGHLNEKLFF.